This TCR beta chain was profiled in a study of cytomegalovirus exposure and HLA in healthy donors. Study findings and constraints: Per a later analysis, HLA-associated TCR beta chains showed more clonal expansion than other, equally common TCR beta chains. In a later analysis, donors in an Asian-associated ancestry cluster reportedly had fewer N-insertions in productive TCRs than the cohort mean. CMV serostatus was the only recorded immune exposure for donors. As a later analysis showed, a missense DCLRE1C variant was linked to trimming of TCR beta V- and J-genes.

There are 13 residues in the CDR3. V lost 1 base, J lost 4 bases, and 0 bases stayed unmatched. Germline V CDR1 and CDR2: SGHRS, YFSETQ. This clone was found a few times. Its antigen is as yet unknown. Both 60 Vbeta primers and 13 Jbeta primers went into the PCR. Libraries were prepared by immunoSEQ multiplex PCR; TCRdb keeps only in-frame clonotypes and omits some of them. This table has roughly 100,000 clones, around 70% appearing once. This chain connects TRBV5-1 to TRBJ1-1, with 8 bases fitting TRBD1. Material: PBMCs. This clonotype originated in a boy between 10 and 17 years old in good health and CMV-seronegative. CDR3 bases: TGCGCCAGCAGCTTGACAGGGGGCACTGAAGCTTTCTTT. Translation: CASSLTGGTEAFF. Drawing the rest from reference TRBV5-1 and TRBJ1-1, the complete variable domain is KAGVTQTPRYLIKTRGQQVTLSCSPISGHRSVSWYQQTPGQGLQFLFEYFSETQRNKGNFPGRFSGRQFSNSRSEMNVSTLELGDSALYLCASSLTGGTEAFFGQGTRLTVV.